This T cell receptor beta chain was identified during a study of blood T cell repertoires in COVID-19. Cohort 3 donors counted as recovered after two negative PCRs, clearance, or resolved symptoms. With 8 bases removed from V and 8 bases from J, the gap between germline ends came to 12 bases. Germline assignment: CDR1 SGHVS and CDR2 FNYEAQ. This CDR3 spans 12 amino acids. TCRdb keeps only in-frame clones here, not all; method: immunoSEQ multiplex PCR. This sample yields 350,000 to 400,000 clones, of which around 91% are seen a single time; 0.9% to 1.1% belongs to the top ten. The sequenced material came from PBMCs or T cells enriched from blood (not recorded which). The TCR sequence derives from a man between 18 and 29 years old who had recovered from COVID-19. The rearrangement uses TRBV7-6 and TRBJ1-4, with D perhaps TRBD1 (5 bases). The CDR3 is CASGQLLEKLFF. CDR3 nucleotides: TGTGCCAGCGGACAACTGCTAGAAAAACTGTTTTTT.